The 17 T cell receptor beta chains listed next were all sequenced from one sample in a study of radiotherapy plus CTLA-4 blockade in lung cancer. Data came from immunoSEQ multiplex PCR; TCRdb stores just in-frame clones and leaves some out. The table shows around 40,000 clones, with about 85% occurring only once. The sample consisted of peripheral blood, taken from a patient treated with radiotherapy plus ipilimumab. The receptors stem from a human donor with non-small cell lung cancer who had stable disease on radiotherapy plus ipilimumab.

The J gene is TRBJ2-1, the V gene TRBV25-1, with 8 positions matching TRBD2. Germline assignment: CDR1 MGHDK and CDR2 SYGVNS. This CDR3 has 17 amino acids. J was trimmed by 0 bases and V by 5 bases; bases with no gene match: 9. This chain's CDR3 is CASSRLAGASSYNEQFF. CDR3 bases: TGTGCCAGCAGTAGGCTAGCGGGCGCTAGCTCCTACAATGAGCAGTTCTTC.

The chain couples TRBV28 to TRBJ2-1; no firm D call. The V gene's germline CDR1 is MDHEN and CDR2 SYDVKM. Trimming removed 1 base at V and 3 bases at J, with 10 bases between. The CDR3 runs 15 residues. The CDR3 bases are TGTGCCAGCAGTTTATCCTTCGACATCTACAATGAGCAGTTCTTC. It codes for CASSLSFDIYNEQFF. The complete variable domain, with remaining parts taken from reference TRBV28 and TRBJ2-1, reads DVKVTQSSRYLVKRTGEKVFLECVQDMDHENMFWYRQDPGLGLRLIYFSYDVKMKEKGDIPEGYSVSREKKERFSLILESASTNQTSMYLCASSLSFDIYNEQFFGPGTRLTVL.

In its sample, this clone was seen a few times. The chain links TRBV6-4 to TRBJ2-1; the D is unclear. The V gene lost 3 bases and the J gene lost 0 bases, with 3 bases spanning the gap. The CDR3 extends over 13 amino acids. Germline V gene sequence: CDR1 MRHNA, CDR2 SNTAGT. The CDR3 sequence: CASSESSYNEQFF. The CDR3 bases are TGTGCCAGCAGTGAGAGCTCCTACAATGAGCAGTTCTTC.

This clone was found a few times. The chain uses TRBV29-1 and TRBJ1-3; D call uncertain. This CDR3 is built from 13 residues. Trimming left V 4 bases short and J 4 bases short, with 11 bases between. Germline V gene sequence: CDR1 SQVTM, CDR2 ANQGSEA. The CDR3 bases are TGCAGCGTTGCTTCAATGGCCGGAAACACCATATATTTT. It codes for CSVASMAGNTIYF.

The V call is TRBV28, the J call TRBJ1-2; the match to TRBD1 covers 7 bases. V was clipped by 3 bases and J by 8 bases; unmatched bases: 6. Germline values: CDR1 MDHEN, CDR2 SYDVKM. The CDR3 extends over 13 amino acids. The DNA of the CDR3 is TGTGCCAGCAGTTTCAGGGGGGTATGGGGCTACACCTTC. This translates into CASSFRGVWGYTF.

This clone appeared a single time. The chain employs TRBV27 and TRBJ1-5; 9 nucleotides align to TRBD1. The CDR3 covers 15 residues. The junction had 5 bases not matched to a gene; V was cut back by 2 bases and J by 6 bases. The germline V gene has CDR1 MNHEY and CDR2 SMNVEV (reference sequence). The CDR3 DNA follows: TGTGCCAGCAGTTTAGGGACAGGGAGCGGTCAGCCCCAGCATTTT. Encoded protein: CASSLGTGSGQPQHF.

The V call is TRBV27, the J call TRBJ2-5; TRBD2 is a possible D gene (5 bases). The better agreement between TRBJ2-7 and the DNA end casts doubt on the J call. There are 13 residues in the CDR3. Per the germline V gene, CDR1 is MNHEY and CDR2 is SMNVEV (reference sequence). The CDR3 coding sequence is TGTGCCAGCAGTCTCGACTATTCCTACGAGCAGTACTTC. Residues: CASSLDYSYEQYF.

This sequence joins TRBV19 and TRBJ1-5, with D tentatively TRBD1 (5 bases). The CDR3 is 16 amino acids. V shed 1 base and J shed 6 bases, with 16 bases lying between them. Germline V gene data show CDR1 as LNHDA and CDR2 as SQIVND (reference sequence). The DNA for the CDR3 is TGTGCCAGTAGTATAGGTAGGGGCAGGGAAATTCAGCCCCAGCATTTT. Amino acids: CASSIGRGREIQPQHF.

This clone turned up a few times. V is TRBV30 and J is TRBJ2-2; a weak D match, TRBD1 (6 bases). Germline V gene sequence: CDR1 GTSNPN, CDR2 SVGIG (reference sequence). Trimming took off 6 bases at V and 2 bases at J, with 10 bases between the two ends. The CDR3 extends over 13 amino acids. CDR3 protein: CACDRRNTGELFF. The DNA of the CDR3 is TGTGCCTGCGACAGGCGAAACACCGGGGAGCTGTTTTTT.

J is TRBJ1-6 and V is TRBV2, with TRBD1 as a possible D gene (6 bases). Germline loops: CDR1 SNHLY, CDR2 FYNNEI. The CDR3 runs to 15 residues. V was shortened by 5 bases and J by 6 bases, with 14 bases between the two germline ends. As DNA, the CDR3 is TGTGCCAGCAGTCGTCAGGGGCGTGGTAATTCACCCCTCCACTTT. Amino acids: CASSRQGRGNSPLHF.

The rearrangement uses TRBV6-5 and TRBJ1-1; D is ambiguous. The CDR3 has 16 residues. Trimming shortened V by 0 bases and J by 0 bases, and 11 bases separated the two germline ends. Germline-derived CDR1 and CDR2 are MNHEY and SVGAGI. CDR3 residues: CASSYSKGGLNTEAFF. In DNA, the CDR3 is TGTGCCAGCAGTTACTCGAAAGGCGGCTTGAACACTGAAGCTTTCTTT.

V and J are TRBV28 and TRBJ1-2; D is undetermined. This CDR3 has 14 residues. V dropped 3 bases and J dropped 1 base, with 9 bases sitting between them. Germline V gene sequence: CDR1 MDHEN, CDR2 SYDVKM. CDR3 sequence: CASSFAGINYGYTF. The CDR3 bases are TGTGCCAGCAGTTTTGCCGGGATTAACTATGGCTACACCTTC.

The chain couples TRBV9 to TRBJ1-2; the D is unclear. Germline values: CDR1 SGDLS, CDR2 YYNGEE. V was clipped by 0 bases and J by 4 bases, with 13 bases between them. The CDR3 runs 15 residues. Here the CDR3 reads CASSVGQVASYGYTF. As DNA, the CDR3 is TGTGCCAGCAGCGTAGGTCAGGTCGCGTCCTATGGCTACACCTTC.

The CDR3 reads CASGSRGSFSYNEQFF. As DNA, the CDR3 is TGTGCTAGTGGTTCCAGGGGGTCTTTTTCCTACAATGAGCAGTTCTTC. The chain employs TRBV12-5 and TRBJ2-1; TRBD1 matches at 7 bases. V lost 4 bases and J lost 1; bases outside the gene matches: 7. The germline V gene has CDR1 LGHNT and CDR2 FRNRAP. The CDR3 runs to 16 residues.

The rearrangement uses TRBV9 and TRBJ2-3; D ambiguous. The CDR3 has 14 amino acids. Deletions cut 3 bases from V and 0 bases from J, with 8 bases between. In germline, CDR1 is SGDLS, CDR2 YYNGEE. The CDR3 region is CASSGGGSTDTQYF. The CDR3 coding sequence is TGTGCCAGCAGCGGCGGCGGTAGCACAGATACGCAGTATTTT.

The CDR3 here is CATSRLTGNTEAFF. The CDR3 DNA follows: TGTGCCACCAGCAGGCTAACTGGTAACACTGAAGCTTTCTTT. V is TRBV15 and J is TRBJ1-1; D gene unclear. The germline CDR1 and CDR2 sequences are LNHNV and YYDKDF (reference sequence). Deletions cut 3 bases from V and 2 bases from J, with 10 bases between. The CDR3 is made up of 14 amino acids.

The chain employs TRBV19 and TRBJ1-2, with no clear D. The CDR3 spans 13 residues. Trimming shortened V by 4 bases and J by 0 bases, and 6 bases separated the two germline ends. The germline V gene encodes CDR1 LNHDA and CDR2 SQIVND (reference sequence). This CDR3 reads CASSTGANYGYTF. The CDR3 coding sequence is TGTGCCAGTAGTACCGGGGCTAACTATGGCTACACCTTC. The full variable domain, with the rest looked up from reference TRBV19 and TRBJ1-2, is DGGITQSPKYLFRKEGQNVTLSCEQNLNHDAMYWYRQDPGQGLRLIYYSQIVNDFQKGDIAEGYSVSREKKESFPLTVTSAQKNPTAFYLCASSTGANYGYTFGSGTRLTVV.